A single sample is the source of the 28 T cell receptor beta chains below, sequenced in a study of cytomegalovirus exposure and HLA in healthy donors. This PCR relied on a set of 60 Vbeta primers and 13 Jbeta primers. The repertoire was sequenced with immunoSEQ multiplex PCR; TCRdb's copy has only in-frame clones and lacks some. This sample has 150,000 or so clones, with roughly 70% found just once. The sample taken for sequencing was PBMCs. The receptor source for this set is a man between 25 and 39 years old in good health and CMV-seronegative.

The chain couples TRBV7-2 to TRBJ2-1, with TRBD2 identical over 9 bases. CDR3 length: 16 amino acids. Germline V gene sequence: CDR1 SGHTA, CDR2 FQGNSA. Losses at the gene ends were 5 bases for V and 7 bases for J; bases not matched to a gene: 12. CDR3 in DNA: TGTGCCAGCAGCCCCCCCGGGCGGGGGGGCCTTAATGAGCAGTTCTTC. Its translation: CASSPPGRGGLNEQFF.

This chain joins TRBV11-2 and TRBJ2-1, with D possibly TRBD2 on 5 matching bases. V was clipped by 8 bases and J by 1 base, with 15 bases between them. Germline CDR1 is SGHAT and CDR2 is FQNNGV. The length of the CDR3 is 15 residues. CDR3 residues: CASGQAGSSYNEQFF. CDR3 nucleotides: TGTGCCAGCGGCCAAGCTGGGAGTTCCTACAATGAGCAGTTCTTC.

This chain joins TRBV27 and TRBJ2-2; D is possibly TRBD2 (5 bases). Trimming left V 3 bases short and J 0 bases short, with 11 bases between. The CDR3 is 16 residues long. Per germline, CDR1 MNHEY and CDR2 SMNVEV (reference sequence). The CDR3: CASSFEGGSNTGELFF. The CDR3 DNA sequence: TGTGCCAGCAGTTTCGAGGGCGGCTCGAACACCGGGGAGCTGTTTTTT.

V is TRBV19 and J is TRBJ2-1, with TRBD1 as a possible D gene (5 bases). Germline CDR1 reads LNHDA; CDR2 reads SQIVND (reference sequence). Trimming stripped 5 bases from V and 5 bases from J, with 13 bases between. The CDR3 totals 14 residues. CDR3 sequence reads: CASSLQGLHNEQFF. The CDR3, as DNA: TGTGCCAGTAGTTTGCAGGGCTTACACAATGAGCAGTTCTTC.

DNA of the CDR3: TGTGCCAGCAGCTTAGATCTCAATCAGCCCCAGCATTTT. Translating it yields CASSLDLNQPQHF. V and J are TRBV7-9 and TRBJ1-5; D gene uncertain. Germline V gene data show CDR1 as SEHNR and CDR2 as FQNEAQ (reference sequence). The CDR3 covers 13 residues. The germline V and J ends were trimmed by 1 base and 3 bases, with 4 bases remaining between them.

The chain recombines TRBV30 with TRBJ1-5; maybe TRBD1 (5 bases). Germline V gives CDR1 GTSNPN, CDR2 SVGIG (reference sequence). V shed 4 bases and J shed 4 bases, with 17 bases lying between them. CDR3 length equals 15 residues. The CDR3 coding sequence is TGTGCCTGGAACCCTTGGACACGGATGAATCAGCCCCAGCATTTT. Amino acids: CAWNPWTRMNQPQHF.

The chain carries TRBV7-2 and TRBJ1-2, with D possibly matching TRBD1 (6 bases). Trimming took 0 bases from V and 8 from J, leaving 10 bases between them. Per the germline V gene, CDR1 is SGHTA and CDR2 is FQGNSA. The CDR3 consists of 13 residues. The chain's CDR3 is CASSLARGEGYTF. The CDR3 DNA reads TGTGCCAGCAGCTTAGCCAGGGGTGAGGGCTACACCTTC.

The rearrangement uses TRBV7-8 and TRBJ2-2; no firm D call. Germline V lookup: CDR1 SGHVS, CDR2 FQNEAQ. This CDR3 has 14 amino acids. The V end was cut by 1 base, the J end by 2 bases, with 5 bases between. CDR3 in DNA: TGTGCCAGCAGCTTAGGCGGAAACACCGGGGAGCTGTTTTTT. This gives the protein CASSLGGNTGELFF.

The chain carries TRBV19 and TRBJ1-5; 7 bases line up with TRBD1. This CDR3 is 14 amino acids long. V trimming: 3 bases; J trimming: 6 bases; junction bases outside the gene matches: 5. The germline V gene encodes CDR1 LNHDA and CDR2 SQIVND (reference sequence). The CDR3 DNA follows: TGTGCCAGTAGTATCCCAGGGGGTGGTCAGCCCCAGCATTTT. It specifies CASSIPGGGQPQHF.

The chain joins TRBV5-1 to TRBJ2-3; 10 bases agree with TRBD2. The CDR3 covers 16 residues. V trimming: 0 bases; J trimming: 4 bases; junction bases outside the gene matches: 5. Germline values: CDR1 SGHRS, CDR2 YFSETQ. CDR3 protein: CASSLGNSGGSDTQYF. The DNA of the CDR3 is TGCGCCAGCAGCTTGGGAAATAGCGGGGGGTCAGATACGCAGTATTTT.

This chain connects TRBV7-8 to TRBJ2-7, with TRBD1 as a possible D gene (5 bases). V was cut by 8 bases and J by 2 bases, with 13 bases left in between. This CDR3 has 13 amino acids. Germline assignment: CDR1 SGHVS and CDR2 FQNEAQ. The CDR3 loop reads CASWGQGPYEQYF. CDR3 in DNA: TGTGCCAGCTGGGGCCAGGGCCCCTACGAGCAGTACTTC.

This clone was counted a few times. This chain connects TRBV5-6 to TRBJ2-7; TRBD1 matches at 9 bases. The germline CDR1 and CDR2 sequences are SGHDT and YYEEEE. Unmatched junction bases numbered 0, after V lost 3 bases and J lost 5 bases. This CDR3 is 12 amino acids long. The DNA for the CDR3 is TGTGCCAGCAGCTGGACAGGGGACGAGCAGTACTTC. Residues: CASSWTGDEQYF. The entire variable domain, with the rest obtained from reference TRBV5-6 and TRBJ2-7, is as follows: DAGVTQSPTHLIKTRGQQVTLRCSPKSGHDTVSWYQQALGQGPQFIFQYYEEEERQRGNFPDRFSGHQFPNYSSELNVNALLLGDSALYLCASSWTGDEQYFGPGTRLTVT.

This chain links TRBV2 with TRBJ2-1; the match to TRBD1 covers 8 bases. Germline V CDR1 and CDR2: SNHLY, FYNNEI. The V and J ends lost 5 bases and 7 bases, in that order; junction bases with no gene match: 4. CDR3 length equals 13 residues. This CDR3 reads CASSQDRENEQFF. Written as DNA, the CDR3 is TGTGCCAGCAGTCAGGACAGGGAGAATGAGCAGTTCTTC.

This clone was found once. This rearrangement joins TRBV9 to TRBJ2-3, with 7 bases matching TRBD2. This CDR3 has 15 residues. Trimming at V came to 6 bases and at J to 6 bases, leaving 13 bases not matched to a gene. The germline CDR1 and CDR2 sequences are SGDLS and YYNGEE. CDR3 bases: TGTGCCAGCACCCCTAGCGGCAACCTCGGGGATACGCAGTATTTT. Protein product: CASTPSGNLGDTQYF.

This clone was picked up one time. The CDR3 protein is CASSYYPSYNEQFF. The CDR3 DNA follows: TGTGCCAGCAGTTACTATCCGAGTTACAATGAGCAGTTCTTC. V is TRBV6-5 and J is TRBJ2-1; the D is unclear. Germline CDR1 is MNHEY and CDR2 is SVGAGI. V was clipped by 1 base and J by 4 bases, with 8 bases between them. The CDR3 has 14 residues.

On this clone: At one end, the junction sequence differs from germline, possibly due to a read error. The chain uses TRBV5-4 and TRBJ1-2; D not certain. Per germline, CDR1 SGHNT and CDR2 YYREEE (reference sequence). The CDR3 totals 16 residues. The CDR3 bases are TGTGCCAGCAGGGACTGGACCGAAATAGGGAACTATGGCTACCCCTTC. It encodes CASRDWTEIGNYGYPF.

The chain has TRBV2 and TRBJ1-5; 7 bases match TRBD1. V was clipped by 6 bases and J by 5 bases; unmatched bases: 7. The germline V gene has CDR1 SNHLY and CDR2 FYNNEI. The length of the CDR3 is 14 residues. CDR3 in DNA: TGTGCCAGCAGCTACGGGACAGTTGATCAGCCCCAGCATTTT. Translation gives CASSYGTVDQPQHF.

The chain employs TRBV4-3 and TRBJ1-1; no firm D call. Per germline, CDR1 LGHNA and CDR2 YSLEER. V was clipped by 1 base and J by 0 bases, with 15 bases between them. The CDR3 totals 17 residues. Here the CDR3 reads CASSQGAGLLMNTEAFF. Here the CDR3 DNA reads TGCGCCAGCAGCCAAGGGGCAGGCCTATTAATGAACACTGAAGCTTTCTTT.

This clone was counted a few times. The CDR3 region is CASSEQGGRNEQFF. Written as DNA, the CDR3 is TGTGCCAGCAGCGAGCAGGGAGGGAGGAATGAGCAGTTCTTC. The chain couples TRBV7-8 to TRBJ2-1; TRBD2 agrees at 7 bases. The CDR3 consists of 14 residues. With 5 bases clipped from V and 7 bases from J, the junction kept 8 bases outside the gene matches. Germline lookup yields CDR1 SGHVS and CDR2 FQNEAQ.

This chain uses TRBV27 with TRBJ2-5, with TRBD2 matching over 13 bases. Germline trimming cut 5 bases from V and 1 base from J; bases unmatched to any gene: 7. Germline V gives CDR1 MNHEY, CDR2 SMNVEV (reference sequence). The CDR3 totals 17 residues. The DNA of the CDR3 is TGTGCCAGCAGTAACTCACTAGCGGGGGGGATCCAAGAGACCCAGTACTTC. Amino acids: CASSNSLAGGIQETQYF.

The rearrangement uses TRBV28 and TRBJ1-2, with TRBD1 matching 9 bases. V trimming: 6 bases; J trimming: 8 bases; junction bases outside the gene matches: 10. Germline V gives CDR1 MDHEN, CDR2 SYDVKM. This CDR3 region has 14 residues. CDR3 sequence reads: CASSLGQGLGGYTF. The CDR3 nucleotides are TGTGCCAGCAGCCTCGGACAGGGGTTAGGCGGCTACACCTTC.

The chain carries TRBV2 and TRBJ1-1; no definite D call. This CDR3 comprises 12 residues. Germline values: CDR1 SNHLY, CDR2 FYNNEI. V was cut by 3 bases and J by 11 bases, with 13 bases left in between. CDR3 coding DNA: TGTGCCAGCAGTGAGCGGGTCAGATTCGCTTTCTTT. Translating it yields CASSERVRFAFF.

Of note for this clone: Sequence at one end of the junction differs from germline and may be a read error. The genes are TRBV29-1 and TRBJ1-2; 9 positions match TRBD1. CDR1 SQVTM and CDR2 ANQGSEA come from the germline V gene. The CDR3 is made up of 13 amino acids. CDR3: CSVVQGANYGYPF. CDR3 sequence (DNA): TGCAGCGTCGTACAGGGGGCTAACTATGGCTACCCCTTC.

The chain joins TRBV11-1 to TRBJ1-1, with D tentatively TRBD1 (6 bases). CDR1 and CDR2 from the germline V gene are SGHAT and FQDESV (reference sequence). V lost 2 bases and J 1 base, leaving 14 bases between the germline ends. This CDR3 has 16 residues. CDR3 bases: TGTGCCAGCAGCTTACTCCAGATACAGGGGAACACTGAAGCTTTCTTT. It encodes CASSLLQIQGNTEAFF. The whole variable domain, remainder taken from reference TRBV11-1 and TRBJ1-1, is EAEVAQSPRYKITEKSQAVAFWCDPISGHATLYWYRQILGQGPELLVQFQDESVVDDSQLPKDRFSAERLKGVDSTLKIQPAELGDSAMYLCASSLLQIQGNTEAFFGQGTRLTVV.

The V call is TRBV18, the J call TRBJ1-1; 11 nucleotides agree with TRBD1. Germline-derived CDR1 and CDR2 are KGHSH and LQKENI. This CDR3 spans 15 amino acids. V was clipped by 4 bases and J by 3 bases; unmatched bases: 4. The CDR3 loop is CASSLRTGGDTEAFF. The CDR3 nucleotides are TGTGCCAGCTCACTCCGGACAGGGGGCGACACTGAAGCTTTCTTT.

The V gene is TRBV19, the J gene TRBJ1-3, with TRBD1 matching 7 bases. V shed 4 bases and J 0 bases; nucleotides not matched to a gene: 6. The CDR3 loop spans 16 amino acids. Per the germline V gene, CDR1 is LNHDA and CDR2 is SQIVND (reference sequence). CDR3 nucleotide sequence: TGTGCCAGTAGTACCCGACAGGGCTTCTCTGGAAACACCATATATTTT. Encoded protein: CASSTRQGFSGNTIYF.

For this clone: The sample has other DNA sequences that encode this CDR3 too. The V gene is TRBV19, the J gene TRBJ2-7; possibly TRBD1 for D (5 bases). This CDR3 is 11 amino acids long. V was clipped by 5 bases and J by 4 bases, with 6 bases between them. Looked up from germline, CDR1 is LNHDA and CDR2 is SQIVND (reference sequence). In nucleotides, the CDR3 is TGTGCCAGTAGTGCAGGGTACGAGCAGTACTTC. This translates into CASSAGYEQYF.

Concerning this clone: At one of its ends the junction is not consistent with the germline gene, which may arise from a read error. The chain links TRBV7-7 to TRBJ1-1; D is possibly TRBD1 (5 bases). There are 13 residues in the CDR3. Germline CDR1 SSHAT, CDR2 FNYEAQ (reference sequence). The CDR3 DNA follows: TGTGCTAGCAGCTTAACGGGGGGCACTGAAGCTTTCTTT. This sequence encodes CASSLTGGTEAFF.